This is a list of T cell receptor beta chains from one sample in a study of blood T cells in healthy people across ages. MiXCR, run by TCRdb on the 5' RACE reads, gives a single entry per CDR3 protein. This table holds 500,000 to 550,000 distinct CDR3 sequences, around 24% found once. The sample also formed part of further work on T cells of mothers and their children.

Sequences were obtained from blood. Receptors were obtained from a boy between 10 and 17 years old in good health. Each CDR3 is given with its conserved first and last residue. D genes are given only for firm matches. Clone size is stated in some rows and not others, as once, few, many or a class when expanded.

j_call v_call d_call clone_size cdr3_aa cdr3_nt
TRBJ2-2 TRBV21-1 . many CASSKACLAGGSGELFF TGTGCCAGCAGCAAAGCTTGTCTAGCGGGGGGTAGCGGGGAGCTGTTTTTT
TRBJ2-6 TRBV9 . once CASSVVGGAGANVLTF TGTGCCAGCAGCGTAGTGGGGGGCGCTGGGGCCAACGTCCTGACTTTC
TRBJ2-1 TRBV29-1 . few CSVENRIYNEQFF TGCAGCGTTGAAAACAGAATCTACAATGAGCAGTTCTTC
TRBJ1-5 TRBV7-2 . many CASSLGRGNQPQHF TGTGCCAGCAGCTTAGGTCGGGGCAATCAGCCCCAGCATTTT
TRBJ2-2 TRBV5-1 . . CASSEGENTGELFF TGCGCCAGCAGCGAGGGAGAGAACACCGGGGAGCTGTTTTTT
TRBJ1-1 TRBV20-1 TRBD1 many CSARGTGNTEAFF TGCAGTGCTAGGGGGACAGGGAACACTGAAGCTTTCTTT
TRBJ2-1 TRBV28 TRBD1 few CASSPTGGDQFF TGTGCCAGCAGTCCAACAGGGGGCGACCAGTTCTTC
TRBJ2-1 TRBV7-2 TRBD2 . CASSPRPRLASVGEQFF TGTGCCAGCAGCCCGCGACCAAGACTAGCCAGCGTCGGTGAGCAGTTCTTC
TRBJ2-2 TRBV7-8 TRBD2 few CASSFSGGLAGSGELFF TGTGCCAGCAGCTTCTCAGGGGGACTAGCGGGGTCCGGGGAGCTGTTTTTT
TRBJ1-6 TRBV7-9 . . CASSARGTYYPSPLHF TGTGCCAGCAGCGCACGAGGCACCTACTACCCTTCACCCCTCCACTTT
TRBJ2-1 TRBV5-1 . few CASSFFGVSYNEQFF TGCGCCAGCAGCTTTTTCGGGGTATCCTACAATGAGCAGTTCTTC
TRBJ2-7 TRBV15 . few CATSRTAGTIYEQYF TGTGCCACCAGCAGAACGGCCGGGACAATATACGAGCAGTACTTC
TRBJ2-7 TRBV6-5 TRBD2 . CASSYLASGGTEQYF TGTGCCAGCAGTTACTTGGCTAGCGGTGGGACCGAGCAGTACTTC
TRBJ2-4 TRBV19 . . CASSMGNRQNKNIQYF TGTGCCAGTAGTATGGGGAACAGACAGAATAAAAACATTCAGTACTTC
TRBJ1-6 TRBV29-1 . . CSVVYFPHSPLHF TGCAGCGTTGTCTATTTTCCACATTCACCCCTCCACTTT
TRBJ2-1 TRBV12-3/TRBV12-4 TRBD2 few CASSSWRPGGDNEQFF TGTGCCAGCAGTTCTTGGCGTCCGGGGGGGGACAATGAGCAGTTCTTC
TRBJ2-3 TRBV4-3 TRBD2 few CASSQDPFRAGGRGVSTDTQYF TGCGCCAGCAGCCAAGACCCCTTCCGAGCGGGGGGGCGGGGGGTCAGCACAGATACGCAGTATTTT
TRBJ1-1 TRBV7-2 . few CASSSDRSNTEAFF TGTGCCAGCAGTTCTGACAGATCGAACACTGAAGCTTTCTTT
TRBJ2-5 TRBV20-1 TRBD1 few CSARGDRRHQETQYF TGCAGTGCTAGAGGGGACAGGAGACACCAGGAGACCCAGTACTTC
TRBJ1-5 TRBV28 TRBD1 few CASSPWTGTSNQPQHF TGTGCCAGCAGCCCATGGACAGGGACAAGCAATCAGCCCCAGCATTTT
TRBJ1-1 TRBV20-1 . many CSAREGGRDTEAFF TGCAGTGCTAGAGAGGGAGGGAGGGACACTGAAGCTTTCTTT